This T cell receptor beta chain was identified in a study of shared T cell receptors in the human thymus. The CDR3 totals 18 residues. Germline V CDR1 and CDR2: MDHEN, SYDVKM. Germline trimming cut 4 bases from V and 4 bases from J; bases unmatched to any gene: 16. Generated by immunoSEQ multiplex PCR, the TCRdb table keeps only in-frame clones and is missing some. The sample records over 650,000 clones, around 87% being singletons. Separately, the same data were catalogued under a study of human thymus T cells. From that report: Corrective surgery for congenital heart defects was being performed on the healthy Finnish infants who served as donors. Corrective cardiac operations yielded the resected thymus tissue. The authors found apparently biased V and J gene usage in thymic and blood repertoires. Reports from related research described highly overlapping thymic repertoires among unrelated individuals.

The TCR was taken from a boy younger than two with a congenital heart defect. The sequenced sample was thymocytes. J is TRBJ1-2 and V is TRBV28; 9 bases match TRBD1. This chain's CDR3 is CASSSQQSEQGAGYGYTF. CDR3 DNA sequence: TGTGCCAGCAGTTCCCAACAGTCGGAACAGGGGGCCGGCTATGGCTACACCTTC.